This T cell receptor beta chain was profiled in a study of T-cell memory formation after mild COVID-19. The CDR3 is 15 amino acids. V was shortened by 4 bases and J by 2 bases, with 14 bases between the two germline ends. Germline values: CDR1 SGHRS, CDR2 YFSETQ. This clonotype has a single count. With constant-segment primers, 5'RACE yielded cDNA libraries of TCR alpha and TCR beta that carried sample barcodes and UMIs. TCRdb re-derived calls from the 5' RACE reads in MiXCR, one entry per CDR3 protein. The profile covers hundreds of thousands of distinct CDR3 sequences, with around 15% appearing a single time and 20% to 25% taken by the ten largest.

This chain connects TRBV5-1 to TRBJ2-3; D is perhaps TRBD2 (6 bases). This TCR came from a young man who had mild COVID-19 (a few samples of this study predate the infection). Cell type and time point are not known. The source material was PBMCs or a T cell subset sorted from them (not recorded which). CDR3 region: CASSRRESNTDTQYF. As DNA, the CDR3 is TGCGCCAGCAGCCGCCGGGAGTCGAACACAGATACGCAGTATTTT.